The rows below give T cell receptor beta chains drawn from one sample of a study of T cells in Graves' hyperthyroidism and ophthalmopathy. Each CDR3 protein is one row after TCRdb ran MiXCR on the multiplex PCR reads. This repertoire shows approximately 95,000 distinct CDR3 sequences, around 40% found once; its top ten account for roughly 10%. The sample comprised peripheral blood or thyroid tissue (not recorded which). These receptors were collected from a woman in her thirties with Graves' hyperthyroidism. CDR3s include the opening cysteine and the closing phenylalanine or tryptophan. The D gene is left open where the match is weak. Clone sizes are given selectively: once, few, many, or a class where the clone is expanded.

d_call j_call v_call clone_size cdr3_aa cdr3_nt
NA TRBJ2-7 TRBV2 NA CASSQSRRPGRWVYEQYF TGTGCCAGCAGCCAATCCCGACGGCCAGGGCGTTGGGTCTATGAGCAGTACTTC
TRBD1 TRBJ2-7 TRBV7-9 NA CASSPPPGQGERPYEQYF TGTGCCAGCAGCCCCCCCCCGGGACAGGGTGAGAGGCCCTACGAGCAGTACTTC
TRBD1 TRBJ2-6 TRBV28 NA CASSPGTGIAGANVLTF TGTGCCAGCAGTCCCGGGACAGGAATTGCTGGGGCCAACGTCCTGACTTTC
NA TRBJ2-2 TRBV3-1 many CASSRLGSNTGELFF TGTGCCAGCAGCCGCCTTGGGTCGAACACCGGGGAGCTGTTTTTT
NA TRBJ2-1 TRBV9 NA CASRTGREQFF TGTGCCAGCAGGACGGGACGTGAGCAGTTCTTC
NA TRBJ2-2 TRBV11-2 many CASSYSGTGELFF TGTGCCAGCAGCTACTCGGGGACCGGGGAGCTGTTTTTT
NA TRBJ2-6 TRBV7-8 NA CASSLGGHGANVLTF TGTGCCAGCAGCTTAGGGGGACACGGGGCCAACGTCCTGACTTTC
TRBD2 TRBJ2-5 TRBV7-9 NA CASRTSGGAGKTQYF TGTGCCAGCAGGACGAGCGGGGGGGCGGGGAAGACCCAGTACTTC
TRBD2 TRBJ2-7 TRBV2 NA CASSYHSGRVSYEQYF TGTGCCAGCAGTTACCATAGCGGGAGGGTCTCCTACGAGCAGTACTTC
TRBD2 TRBJ2-7 TRBV9 NA CASSATGLAGGPTDEQYF TGTGCCAGCAGCGCTACCGGACTAGCGGGAGGGCCCACCGACGAGCAGTACTTC
NA TRBJ1-2 TRBV28 NA CATRDRDGYTF TGTGCCACCCGGGACCGAGATGGCTACACCTTC
NA TRBJ2-3 TRBV5-5 NA CASSPGWGDTQYF TGTGCCAGCAGCCCCGGGTGGGGAGATACGCAGTATTTT
NA TRBJ2-7 TRBV7-2 NA CASSFGIFHYVQYF TGTGCTAGCAGCTTCGGGATCTTCCATTACGTGCAGTACTTC
TRBD2 TRBJ2-7 TRBV5-8 many CASSPFAGGPSEQYF TGTGCCAGCAGCCCCTTTGCGGGAGGGCCGAGTGAGCAGTACTTC
TRBD1 TRBJ2-5 TRBV9 NA CASSPRTGGEETQYF TGTGCCAGCAGCCCGAGGACAGGGGGAGAGGAGACCCAGTACTTC
TRBD2 TRBJ2-5 TRBV29-1 NA CSVPRGMASGRAQYF TGCAGCGTTCCGAGGGGTATGGCTAGCGGGAGGGCCCAGTACTTC
NA TRBJ2-6 TRBV9 NA CASRVSNTEAF TGTGCCAGCAGAGTATCCAACACTGAAGCTTTC
TRBD2 TRBJ2-7 TRBV9 many CASSATGLAGGYEQYF TGTGCCAGCAGCGCTACCGGACTAGCGGGAGGCTACGAGCAGTACTTC
NA TRBJ2-3 TRBV9 NA CASSPWVSTDTQYF TGTGCCAGCAGCCCTTGGGTCAGCACAGATACGCAGTATTTT
TRBD1 TRBJ2-3 TRBV5-1 NA CASSLGGTEGDTQYF TGCGCCAGCAGCTTGGGAGGGACAGAGGGTGATACGCAGTATTTT
TRBD2 TRBJ2-3 TRBV24-1 many CATSDSRTSGTDTQYF TGTGCCACCAGTGATTCTCGGACTAGCGGCACAGATACGCAGTATTTT
TRBD2 TRBJ2-7 TRBV28 NA CASSLPPIVAGAYEQYF TGTGCCAGCAGTTTACCTCCAATTGTAGCGGGAGCCTACGAGCAGTACTTC
NA TRBJ2-7 TRBV19 many CASKRSGGYEQYF TGTGCCAGTAAACGCAGCGGCGGCTACGAGCAGTACTTC
TRBD1 TRBJ2-5 TRBV20-1 many CSAPGTGSETQYF TGCAGTGCCCCCGGGACAGGGTCCGAGACCCAGTACTTC
NA TRBJ2-7 TRBV12-3/TRBV12-4 NA CASSLGDDYGENEQYF TGTGCCAGCAGCTTGGGAGACGACTACGGGGAGAACGAGCAGTACTTC
NA TRBJ2-2 TRBV12-3/TRBV12-4 many CASSPLEVFNTGELFF TGTGCCAGCAGCCCCCTCGAGGTTTTTAACACCGGGGAGCTGTTTTTT
TRBD2 TRBJ2-5 TRBV11-2 NA CASSRWASGSVQETQYF TGTGCCAGCAGCCGGTGGGCTAGCGGGAGTGTACAAGAGACCCAGTACTTC
TRBD2 TRBJ2-3 TRBV7-2 many CASSSGLAPSTDTQYF TGTGCCAGCAGCTCGGGACTAGCTCCTAGCACAGATACGCAGTATTTT
NA TRBJ2-5 TRBV20-1 NA CSASRWAVEGGTRYF TGCAGTGCTAGCCGCTGGGCAGTGGAGGGGGGGACCCGGTACTTC
NA TRBJ2-3 TRBV27 NA CASGLGGYTQYF TGTGCCAGCGGCCTAGGGGGGTATACGCAGTATTTT
TRBD1 TRBJ2-7 TRBV15 few CATSSPAGGTYEQYF TGTGCCACCAGCAGCCCGGCAGGGGGAACCTACGAGCAGTACTTC
NA TRBJ1-2 TRBV28 NA CASSYGLYGYTF TGTGCCAGCAGTTACGGGCTCTATGGCTACACCTTC
NA TRBJ1-2 TRBV6-1 NA CAREGYGYTF TGTGCTAGAGAAGGATATGGCTACACCTTC
NA TRBJ1-2 TRBV5-1 many CASSLEKGSYGYTF TGCGCCAGCAGCCTCGAGAAGGGAAGCTATGGCTACACCTTC